The 6 T cell receptor beta chains reported below all come from one sample, sequenced in a study of regulatory and conventional T cells in RAG deficiency. Libraries were prepared by immunoSEQ multiplex PCR; TCRdb keeps only in-frame clonotypes and omits some of them. The table shows 6,500 to 7,000 clones, with more than 75% occurring only once. The data also belong to a second study, concerning regulatory T cells. That study reports: The PCR used 52 TRBV and 13 TRBJ primers.

The sample was CD8+ T cells sorted from blood. These receptors were taken from a human donor in good health.

This clone has a handful of counts. The chain is built from TRBV4-1 and TRBJ1-2; D remains ambiguous. This CDR3 is 17 amino acids long. Trimming removed 2 bases from V and 0 bases from J, with 16 bases in between. Germline V gene data show CDR1 as MGHRA and CDR2 as YSYEKL. The CDR3 bases are TGCGCCAGCAGCCAAACCACAGCAGGTCCTACTAACTATGGCTACACCTTC. Residues: CASSQTTAGPTNYGYTF.

This rearrangement joins TRBV6-9 to TRBJ1-2; no firm D call. The germline V gene has CDR1 MNHGY and CDR2 SVAAGI. This CDR3 comprises 14 residues. Trimming took off 5 bases at V and 2 bases at J, with 12 bases between the two ends. Here the CDR3 DNA reads TGTGCCAGCAGTCTTCGGTCCCAAAACTATGGCTACACCTTC. It is translated as CASSLRSQNYGYTF.

V gene TRBV6-6 combines with J gene TRBJ1-5, with D possibly TRBD1 on 6 matching bases. This CDR3 is 14 amino acids long. Germline lookup yields CDR1 MNHNY and CDR2 SVGAGI (reference sequence). Trimming left V 6 bases short and J 12 bases short, with 21 bases between. This CDR3 reads CASSLDSGVTLQHF. The CDR3 DNA reads as TGTGCCAGCAGCCTGGACAGCGGAGTCACGCTCCAGCATTTT.

The chain employs TRBV7-3 and TRBJ2-3; no reliable D call. Trimming shortened V by 3 bases and J by 0 bases, and 10 bases separated the two germline ends. CDR3 size: 15 residues. Germline CDR1 reads SGHTA; CDR2 reads FQGTGA. The CDR3 region has the DNA TGTGCCAGCAGCTTGGGTGACTCAAGCACAGATACGCAGTATTTT. It translates to CASSLGDSSTDTQYF.

Points on this clone: Relative to the germline gene, one junction end is altered; a read error may explain this. J is TRBJ2-5 and V is TRBV5-3, with D uncertain. TRBV5-3 carries the ORF label, with uncertain function. The CDR3 loop spans 15 amino acids. CDR3 bases: TGTGCCAGCAGCTTGGGTGGCGCGGTCCCAGAGACCCAGTACTTC. Encoded protein: CASSLGGAVPETQYF.

This clone was detected only once. V is TRBV2 and J is TRBJ2-5; possibly TRBD1 or TRBD2 for D (5 bases each). CDR1 and CDR2 from the germline V gene are SNHLY and FYNNEI. The ends were cut back, 5 bases at V and 2 bases at J, with 15 bases in the middle. This CDR3 is built from 15 residues. CDR3 nucleotide sequence: TGTGCCAGCAGTACCCCCGGGGCCGGGCAAGAGACCCAGTACTTC. Translating it yields CASSTPGAGQETQYF.